The 27 T cell receptor beta chains given below trace back to one sample, sequenced in a study of T cells after posttransplantation cyclophosphamide. Profiling relied on immunoSEQ multiplex PCR, and the TCRdb table lists in-frame clones only, not all of them. The repertoire consists of about 33,000 clones, none detected only once. Sequenced: PBMCs. The receptors originated from a woman aged 25-40 years in good health and a related stem cell transplant donor.

At least ten counts were recorded for this clone. The chain has TRBV10-3 and TRBJ2-7; perhaps TRBD1 as D (6 bases). CDR3 length equals 15 residues. The germline gives CDR1 ENHRY, CDR2 SYGVKD. V lost 4 bases to trimming and J lost 0 bases, with 13 bases between them. The CDR3 DNA follows: TGTGCCATCAGTGTGGGCCAGGGGAACTCCTACGAGCAGTACTTC. Encoded protein: CAISVGQGNSYEQYF.

The table lists this clone with many counts. The chain combines TRBV6-2 or TRBV6-3 with TRBJ2-1; 10 bases are a match to TRBD2. The V and J ends lost 2 bases and 1 base, in that order; junction bases with no gene match: 8. This CDR3 is built from 18 residues. The germline gives CDR1 MNHEY, CDR2 SVGEGT. CDR3 in DNA: TGTGCCAGCAGTTACGAAGCGGGGGGGCCGGGGTCCTACAATGAGCAGTTCTTC. It yields the protein CASSYEAGGPGSYNEQFF.

This clone was seen at least ten times. V gene TRBV19 combines with J gene TRBJ1-2; D not certain. V lost 3 bases and J 8 bases, leaving 10 bases between the germline ends. CDR3 size: 12 residues. In germline, CDR1 is LNHDA, CDR2 SQIVND (reference sequence). The CDR3 reads CASSIPLFGYTF. As DNA, the CDR3 is TGTGCCAGTAGTATCCCCCTTTTCGGCTACACCTTC. The whole variable domain, remainder taken from reference TRBV19 and TRBJ1-2, is DGGITQSPKYLFRKEGQNVTLSCEQNLNHDAMYWYRQDPGQGLRLIYYSQIVNDFQKGDIAEGYSVSREKKESFPLTVTSAQKNPTAFYLCASSIPLFGYTFGSGTRLTVV.

This clone was observed a handful of times. The chain recombines TRBV13 with TRBJ1-5; possible D gene TRBD1, 6 bases. Trimming left V 0 bases short and J 2 bases short, with 8 bases between. Germline CDR1 and CDR2: PRHDT and FYEKMQ (reference sequence). The CDR3 has 15 amino acids. The CDR3 spells CASSLGGAGNQPQHF. Written as DNA, the CDR3 is TGTGCCAGCAGCTTAGGGGGGGCCGGCAATCAGCCCCAGCATTTT.

The chain links TRBV7-2 to TRBJ2-7; TRBD2 agrees at 11 bases. The CDR3 runs to 15 residues. Germline CDR1 reads SGHTA; CDR2 reads FQGNSA. CDR3 region: CATGFNSGGAGEQYF. DNA of the CDR3: TGTGCGACGGGATTCAATAGCGGGGGGGCAGGGGAGCAGTACTTC.

This clone was observed at least ten times. The chain is built from TRBV19 and TRBJ2-3; TRBD2 aligns across 8 bases. The length of the CDR3 is 16 residues. The germline CDR1 and CDR2 sequences are LNHDA and SQIVND (reference sequence). V shed 5 bases and J 0 bases; nucleotides not matched to a gene: 7. Here the CDR3 DNA reads TGTGCCAGTAGTCCACTAGCGGTCCCTAGCACAGATACGCAGTATTTT. It is translated as CASSPLAVPSTDTQYF.

This clone was seen a handful of times. This chain connects TRBV29-1 to TRBJ2-1; 7 bases map to TRBD1. CDR3 size: 11 residues. CDR1 and CDR2 from the germline V gene are SQVTM and ANQGSEA. V was clipped by 3 bases and J by 7 bases; unmatched bases: 0. Written as DNA, the CDR3 is TGCAGCGTTGACAGGGGGAATGAGCAGTTCTTC. Translating it yields CSVDRGNEQFF.

This clone was recorded many times. The gene calls are TRBV7-9 and TRBJ2-7; D is unclear. V shed 4 bases and J shed 5 bases, with 15 bases lying between them. Germline lookup yields CDR1 SEHNR and CDR2 FQNEAQ (reference sequence). CDR3 length equals 14 residues. CDR3: CASSSSGIHHEQYF. In DNA, the CDR3 is TGTGCCAGCAGCTCGTCCGGTATCCATCACGAGCAGTACTTC.

This clone occurred many times. This sequence joins TRBV6-2 or TRBV6-3 and TRBJ1-1; D might be TRBD1 (6 bases). The V and J ends lost 5 bases and 0 bases respectively, with 13 bases between them. Germline V gives CDR1 MNHEY, CDR2 SVGEGT. CDR3 length: 15 amino acids. The CDR3 loop reads CASSLQGDMNTEAFF. CDR3 DNA sequence: TGTGCCAGCAGTCTACAGGGTGATATGAACACTGAAGCTTTCTTT.

The sample holds many counts of this clone. The chain links TRBV5-5 to TRBJ2-3, with 13 bases lining up with TRBD2. Germline-derived CDR1 and CDR2 are SGHKS and YYEKEE (reference sequence). The junction had 15 bases not matched to a gene; V was cut back by 2 bases and J by 6 bases. This CDR3 is built from 19 residues. Written as DNA, the CDR3 is TGTGCCAGCAGCTTCTCCCCTACTAGCGGGGGGGGCCCAACGGATACGCAGTATTTT. It is translated as CASSFSPTSGGGPTDTQYF.

Many counts were recorded for this clone. The rearrangement uses TRBV6-1 and TRBJ1-4; D may be TRBD1 (6 bases). The length of the CDR3 is 14 residues. The V end was cut by 6 bases, the J end by 4 bases, with 12 bases between. Germline lookup yields CDR1 MNHNS and CDR2 SASEGT. CDR3 bases: TGTGCCAGCAGGAACCAGGGGATTAATGAAAAACTGTTTTTT. It specifies CASRNQGINEKLFF.

In its sample, this clone was seen many times. V and J are TRBV10-3 and TRBJ1-1; a possible D gene is TRBD1 (6 bases). V gave up 5 bases and J gave up 8 bases, with 12 bases separating them. CDR3 size: 12 residues. Germline values: CDR1 ENHRY, CDR2 SYGVKD. The CDR3 region is CAISLTGREAFF. CDR3 sequence (DNA): TGTGCCATCAGTCTGACAGGACGAGAAGCTTTCTTT.

This sequence joins TRBV12-3 or TRBV12-4 and TRBJ1-2, with 10 bases lining up with TRBD1. Trimming removed 1 base from V and 10 bases from J; junction bases left unmatched: 6. This CDR3 is built from 14 residues. CDR3 residues: CASSLETGGPFYTF. CDR3 in DNA: TGTGCCAGCAGTTTAGAGACAGGGGGCCCTTTCTACACCTTC.

This clone has ten or more counts. The chain is built from TRBV7-2 and TRBJ1-4; TRBD1 matches at 11 bases. The CDR3 is made up of 14 amino acids. V shed 5 bases and J 11 bases; nucleotides not matched to a gene: 7. Germline V gives CDR1 SGHTA, CDR2 FQGNSA. CDR3 loop: CASSRTGGAGKLFF. CDR3 sequence (DNA): TGTGCCAGCAGCCGGACAGGGGGCGCGGGGAAACTGTTTTTT.

There are many counts of this clone. This chain links TRBV2 with TRBJ1-4, with 7 bases fitting TRBD1. The J segment lost 5 bases and the V segment lost 8 bases, leaving 5 bases of the junction unmatched. CDR1 is SNHLY, CDR2 FYNNEI, per germline. This CDR3 comprises 13 residues. CDR3 in amino acids: CASGQAVNEKLFF. The CDR3 region has the DNA TGTGCCAGCGGACAGGCCGTGAATGAAAAACTGTTTTTT.

The genes are TRBV6-1 and TRBJ2-3; the match to TRBD2 covers 14 bases. The ends lost 1 base at V and 6 bases at J; junction bases unmatched: 3. The CDR3 runs to 16 residues. Germline-derived CDR1 and CDR2 are MNHNS and SASEGT. In DNA form, the CDR3 reads TGTGCCAGCAGTGAAGGAGGGACTAGCGGGGGCGATACGCAGTATTTT. It codes for CASSEGGTSGGDTQYF.

At least ten counts were recorded for this clone. This chain uses TRBV5-4 with TRBJ1-2, with TRBD1 as a possible D gene (5 bases). This CDR3 contains 12 residues. The V end lost 5 bases, the J end lost 6 bases, and 11 bases lay between the germline ends. Germline V gives CDR1 SGHNT, CDR2 YYREEE (reference sequence). The CDR3 is CASSGGRHGYTF. CDR3 coding DNA: TGTGCCAGCAGTGGGGGGAGGCATGGCTACACCTTC.

This clone was counted a few times. V is TRBV28 and J is TRBJ2-5; D not certain. CDR1 MDHEN and CDR2 SYDVKM come from the germline V gene. Trimming left V 5 bases short and J 1 base short, with 11 bases between. This CDR3 comprises 14 residues. The CDR3 DNA is TGTGCCAGCAGTACCCGGGTAATCCAAGAGACCCAGTACTTC. Protein sequence: CASSTRVIQETQYF.

At least ten counts were recorded for this clone. This chain joins TRBV6-2 or TRBV6-3 and TRBJ1-2; 7 positions match TRBD1. Germline V gives CDR1 MNHEY, CDR2 SVGEGT. The CDR3 contains 15 residues. J gave up 6 bases and V 6 bases, and 13 bases lay outside the gene matches. As DNA, the CDR3 is TGTGCCAGCAGCTCTATTCGACAGGGAAAGGATGGCTACACCTTC. Translating gives CASSSIRQGKDGYTF.

This clone was detected many times. This chain uses TRBV28 with TRBJ1-1, with 9 bases lining up with TRBD1. V dropped 6 bases and J dropped 1; count of bases not matched to a gene: 12. The CDR3 covers 17 residues. The germline V gene has CDR1 MDHEN and CDR2 SYDVKM. This CDR3 is CASRSYRGRLSNTEAFF. DNA for the CDR3: TGTGCCAGCAGATCGTACAGGGGGCGACTTTCGAACACTGAAGCTTTCTTT.

This clone showed up just a few times. V and J are TRBV5-1 and TRBJ2-3; D is ambiguous. Trimming pared 2 bases from V and 0 bases from J, leaving 10 bases between. The CDR3 sequence is 15 residues long. Germline lookup yields CDR1 SGHRS and CDR2 YFSETQ. In nucleotides, the CDR3 is TGCGCCAGCAGCTTTACAGATTTGAGCACAGATACGCAGTATTTT. Its protein product is CASSFTDLSTDTQYF. Variable domain in full (rest from reference TRBV5-1 and TRBJ2-3): KAGVTQTPRYLIKTRGQQVTLSCSPISGHRSVSWYQQTPGQGLQFLFEYFSETQRNKGNFPGRFSGRQFSNSRSEMNVSTLELGDSALYLCASSFTDLSTDTQYFGPGTRLTVL.

The rearrangement uses TRBV27 and TRBJ1-2; possible D gene TRBD1, 5 bases. The V gene lost 5 bases and the J gene lost 4 bases, with 14 bases spanning the gap. Germline V gene sequence: CDR1 MNHEY, CDR2 SMNVEV (reference sequence). The CDR3 length is 14 residues. CDR3 residues: CASSPGDSSYGYTF. CDR3 sequence (DNA): TGTGCCAGCAGTCCGGGTGACAGCTCCTATGGCTACACCTTC.

This clone was seen at least ten times. The chain employs TRBV30 and TRBJ2-6, with D perhaps given as TRBD1 or TRBD2 (5 bases each). In germline, CDR1 is GTSNPN, CDR2 SVGIG (reference sequence). The CDR3 totals 14 residues. V was cut by 3 bases and J by 4 bases, with 10 bases left in between. The CDR3 reads CAWSRESGANVLTF. CDR3 nucleotide sequence: TGTGCCTGGAGCAGGGAGAGCGGGGCCAACGTCCTGACTTTC.

This clone was found many times. The chain is built from TRBV7-9 and TRBJ2-3, with TRBD1 matching over 8 bases. Germline lookup yields CDR1 SEHNR and CDR2 FQNEAQ (reference sequence). V lost 5 bases to trimming and J lost 3 bases; unmatched junction nucleotides: 4. This CDR3 has 14 residues. The CDR3 is CASSPGQGTDTQYF. The DNA of the CDR3 is TGTGCCAGCAGCCCCGGACAGGGAACAGATACGCAGTATTTT.

This clone was counted ten times or more. The gene calls are TRBV5-6 and TRBJ1-4, with 7 bases identical to TRBD1. Germline assignment: CDR1 SGHDT and CDR2 YYEEEE. V lost 4 bases and J lost 8; bases outside the gene matches: 14. This CDR3 is built from 16 residues. The CDR3 region has the DNA TGTGCCAGCAGCAACACCGGACGAGGGGGCGAAGAAAAACTGTTTTTT. Translation: CASSNTGRGGEEKLFF.

V is TRBV7-2 and J is TRBJ2-5; 7 bases map to TRBD1. Germline-derived CDR1 and CDR2 are SGHTA and FQGNSA. The J segment lost 4 bases and the V segment lost 4 bases, leaving 6 bases of the junction unmatched. The CDR3 extends over 14 amino acids. The CDR3 here is CASSSNRGSETQYF. The DNA for the CDR3 is TGTGCCAGCAGCTCGAACAGGGGATCAGAGACCCAGTACTTC.

This clone was seen repeatedly, ten times or more. This chain links TRBV7-6 with TRBJ2-7; no definite D call. Germline CDR1 is SGHVS and CDR2 is FNYEAQ. V gave up 2 bases and J gave up 2 bases, with 16 bases separating them. The CDR3 is made up of 16 amino acids. The CDR3 is CASSLQSSSFAYEQYF. In DNA, the CDR3 is TGTGCCAGCAGCTTACAGTCCAGTAGCTTCGCCTACGAGCAGTACTTC.